Listed here is a single T cell receptor (beta chain). These data come from a study of blood T cell repertoires in COVID-19. Study in general: Some COVID-19 samples were acute and others convalescent; all came from the United States, Italy and Spain.

The V gene lost 0 bases and the J gene lost 2 bases, with 11 bases spanning the gap. Germline loops: CDR1 MNHEY, CDR2 SVGAGI. CDR3 length: 16 residues. TCRdb keeps only in-frame clones here, not all; method: immunoSEQ multiplex PCR. The sample shows approximately 96,000 clones, roughly 80% of them seen only once. The chain uses TRBV6-5 and TRBJ1-3, with D perhaps matching TRBD1 (5 bases). This clonotype originated in a woman at least 80 years old with acute or convalescent COVID-19. The material sequenced was peripheral blood. The CDR3 nucleotides read TGTGCCAGCAGTTACTCGGCGGGGCCAACTGGAAACACCATATATTTT. Residues: CASSYSAGPTGNTIYF.